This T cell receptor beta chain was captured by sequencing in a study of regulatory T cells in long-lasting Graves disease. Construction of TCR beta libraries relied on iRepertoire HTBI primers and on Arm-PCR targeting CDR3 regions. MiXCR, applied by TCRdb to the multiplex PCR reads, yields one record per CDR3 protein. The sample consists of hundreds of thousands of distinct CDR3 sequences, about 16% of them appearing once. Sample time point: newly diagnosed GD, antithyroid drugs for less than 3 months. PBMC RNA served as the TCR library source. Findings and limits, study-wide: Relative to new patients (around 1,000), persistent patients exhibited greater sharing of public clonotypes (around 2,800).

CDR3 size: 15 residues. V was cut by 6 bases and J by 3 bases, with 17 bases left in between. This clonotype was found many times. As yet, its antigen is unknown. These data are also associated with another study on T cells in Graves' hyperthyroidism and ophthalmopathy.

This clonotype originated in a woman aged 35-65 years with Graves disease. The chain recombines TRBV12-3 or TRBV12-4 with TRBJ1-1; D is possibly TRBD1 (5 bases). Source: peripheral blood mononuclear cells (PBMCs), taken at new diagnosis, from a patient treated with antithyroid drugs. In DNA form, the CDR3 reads TGTGCCAGCAGCTTCGGGGGGGGGAGGTACACTGAAGCTTTCTTT. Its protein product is CASSFGGGRYTEAFF.